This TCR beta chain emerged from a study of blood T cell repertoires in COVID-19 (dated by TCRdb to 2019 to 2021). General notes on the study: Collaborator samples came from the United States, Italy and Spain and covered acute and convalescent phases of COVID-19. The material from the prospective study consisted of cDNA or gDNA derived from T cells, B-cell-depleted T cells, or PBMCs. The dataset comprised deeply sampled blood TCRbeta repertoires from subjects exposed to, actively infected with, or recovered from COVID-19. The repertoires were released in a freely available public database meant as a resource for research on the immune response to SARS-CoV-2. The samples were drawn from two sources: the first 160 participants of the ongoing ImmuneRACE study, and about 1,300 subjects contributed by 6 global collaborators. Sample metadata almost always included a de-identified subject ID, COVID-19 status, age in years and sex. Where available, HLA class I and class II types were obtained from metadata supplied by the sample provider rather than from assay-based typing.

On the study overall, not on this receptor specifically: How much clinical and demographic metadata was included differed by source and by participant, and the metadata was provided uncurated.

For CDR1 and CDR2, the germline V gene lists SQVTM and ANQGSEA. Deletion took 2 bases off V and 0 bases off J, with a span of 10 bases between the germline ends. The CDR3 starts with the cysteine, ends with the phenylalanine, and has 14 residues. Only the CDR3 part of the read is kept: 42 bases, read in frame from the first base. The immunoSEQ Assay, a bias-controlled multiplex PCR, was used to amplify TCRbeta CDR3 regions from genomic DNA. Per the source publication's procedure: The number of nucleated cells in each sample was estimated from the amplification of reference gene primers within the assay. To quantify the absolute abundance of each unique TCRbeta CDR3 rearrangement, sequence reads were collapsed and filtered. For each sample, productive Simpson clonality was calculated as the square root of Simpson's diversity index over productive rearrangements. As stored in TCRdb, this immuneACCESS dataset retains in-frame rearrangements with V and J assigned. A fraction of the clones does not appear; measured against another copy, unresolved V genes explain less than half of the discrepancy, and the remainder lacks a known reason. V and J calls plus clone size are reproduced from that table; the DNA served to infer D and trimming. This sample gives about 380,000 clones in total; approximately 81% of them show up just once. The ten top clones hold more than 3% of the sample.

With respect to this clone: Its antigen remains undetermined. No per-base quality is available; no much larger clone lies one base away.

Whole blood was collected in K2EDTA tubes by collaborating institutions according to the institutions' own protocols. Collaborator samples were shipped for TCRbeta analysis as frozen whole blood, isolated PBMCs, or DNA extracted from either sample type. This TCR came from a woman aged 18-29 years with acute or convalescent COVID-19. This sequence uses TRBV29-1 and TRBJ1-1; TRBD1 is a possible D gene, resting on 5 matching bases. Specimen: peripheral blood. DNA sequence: TGCAGCGTTGAACTACAGGCAATGAACACTGAAGCTTTCTTT. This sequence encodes CSVELQAMNTEAFF.